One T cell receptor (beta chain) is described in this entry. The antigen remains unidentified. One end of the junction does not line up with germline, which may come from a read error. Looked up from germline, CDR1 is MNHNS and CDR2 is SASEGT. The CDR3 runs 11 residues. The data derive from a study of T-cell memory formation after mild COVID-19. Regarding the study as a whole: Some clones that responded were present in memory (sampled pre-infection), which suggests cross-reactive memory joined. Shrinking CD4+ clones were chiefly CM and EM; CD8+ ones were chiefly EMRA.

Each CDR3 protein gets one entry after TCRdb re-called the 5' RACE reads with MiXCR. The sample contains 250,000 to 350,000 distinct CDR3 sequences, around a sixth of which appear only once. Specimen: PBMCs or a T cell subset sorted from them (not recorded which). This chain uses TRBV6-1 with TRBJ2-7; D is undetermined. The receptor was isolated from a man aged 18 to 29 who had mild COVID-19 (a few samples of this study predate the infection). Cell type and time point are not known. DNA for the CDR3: TGTGCCAGCAGTGGCCGGGCCCACGGCCACTTC. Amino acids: CASSGRAHGHF.